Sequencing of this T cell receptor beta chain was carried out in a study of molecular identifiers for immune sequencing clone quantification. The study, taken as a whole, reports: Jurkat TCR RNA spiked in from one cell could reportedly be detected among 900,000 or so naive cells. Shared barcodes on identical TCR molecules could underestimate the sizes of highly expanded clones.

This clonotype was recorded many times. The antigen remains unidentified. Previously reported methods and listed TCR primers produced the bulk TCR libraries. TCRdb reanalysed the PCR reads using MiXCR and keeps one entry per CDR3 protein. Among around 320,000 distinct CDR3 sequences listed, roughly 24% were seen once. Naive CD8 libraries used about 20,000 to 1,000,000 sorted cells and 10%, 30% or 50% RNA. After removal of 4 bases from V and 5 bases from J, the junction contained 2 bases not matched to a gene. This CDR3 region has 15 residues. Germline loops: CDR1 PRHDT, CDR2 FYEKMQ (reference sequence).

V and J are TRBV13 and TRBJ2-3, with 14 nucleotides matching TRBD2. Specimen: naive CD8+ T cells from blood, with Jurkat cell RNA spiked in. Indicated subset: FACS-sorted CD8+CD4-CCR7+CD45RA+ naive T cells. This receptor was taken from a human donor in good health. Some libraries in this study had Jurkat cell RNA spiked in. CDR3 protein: CASSSGLAGGDTQYF. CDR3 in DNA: TGTGCCAGCAGCTCTGGACTAGCGGGAGGAGATACGCAGTATTTT.